The 4 T cell receptor beta chains given below trace back to one sample, sequenced in a study of cytomegalovirus exposure and HLA in healthy donors. The data were produced by immunoSEQ multiplex PCR, yet TCRdb's version contains in-frame clones alone and is incomplete. This table has 55,000 to 70,000 clones, roughly 90% appearing once. The sequenced material came from PBMCs. The receptors shown here come from a woman between 18 and 29 years old in good health and CMV-seronegative.

This clone occurred once. This sequence joins TRBV19 and TRBJ1-1, with D uncertain. Germline V gives CDR1 LNHDA, CDR2 SQIVND (reference sequence). The CDR3 is 16 residues long. Trimming shortened V by 6 bases and J by 0 bases, and 17 bases separated the two germline ends. The CDR3, as DNA: TGTGCCAGTAGCCCCGGAGGCCTTTGGGTGAACACTGAAGCTTTCTTT. This sequence encodes CASSPGGLWVNTEAFF.

V gene TRBV5-1 combines with J gene TRBJ1-2; 8 bases map to TRBD1. The V gene's germline CDR1 is SGHRS and CDR2 YFSETQ. The CDR3 covers 15 residues. Trimming cost V 4 bases and J 7 bases; bases outside gene matches: 12. The CDR3, as DNA: TGCGCCAGCAGCCCAGGGACGAGCAGGGGGCCTGGCTACACCTTC. This sequence encodes CASSPGTSRGPGYTF.

V and J are TRBV9 and TRBJ2-2, with a possible D match to TRBD2 (6 bases). CDR1 is SGDLS, CDR2 YYNGEE, per germline. V lost 4 bases and J lost 4, with 8 bases in between. The CDR3 consists of 13 residues. CDR3 loop: CASSSAGTGELFF. The CDR3 coding sequence is TGTGCCAGCAGCTCAGCGGGCACCGGGGAGCTGTTTTTT.

In DNA form, the CDR3 reads TGTGCCAGTAGTCGAAACAAAAGGGGAGGACACATTAGGGCCAATGAGCAGTTCTTC. This translates into CASSRNKRGGHIRANEQFF. V gene TRBV19 combines with J gene TRBJ2-1; the D gene is possibly TRBD2 (6 bases). The V gene lost 5 bases and the J gene lost 6 bases, with 29 bases spanning the gap. Germline CDR1 LNHDA, CDR2 SQIVND (reference sequence). This CDR3 has 19 amino acids.